This passage covers 10 T cell receptor beta chains from one sample sequenced in a study of CD8 T cells in ankylosing spondylitis. Using its own MiXCR run on the 5' RACE reads, TCRdb lists one record per CDR3 protein. The sample shows about 24,000 distinct CDR3 sequences, less than 20% of them seen only once. Sequences were obtained from blood. The receptors shown here come from a male donor with ankylosing spondylitis or in good health (not recorded which).

This clonotype was seen at least ten times. This chain links TRBV10-3 with TRBJ1-1; no clear D. V was clipped by 5 bases and J by 2 bases, with 9 bases between them. The CDR3 is 13 residues long. CDR1 ENHRY and CDR2 SYGVKD come from the germline V gene. CDR3 loop: CAISHQVNTEAFF. The CDR3 nucleotides are TGTGCCATCAGTCACCAGGTTAACACTGAAGCTTTCTTT.

V is TRBV3-1 and J is TRBJ2-2; the D gene is possibly TRBD1 (6 bases). Per germline, CDR1 LGHDT and CDR2 YNNKEL (reference sequence). Trimming took off 3 bases at V and 5 bases at J, with 13 bases between the two ends. This CDR3 has 15 residues. The CDR3 spells CASSHRGAGTGELFF. For the CDR3, the DNA is TGTGCCAGCAGCCACAGGGGCGCAGGGACCGGGGAGCTGTTTTTT.

This clonotype is medium-sized by share. The chain joins TRBV29-1 to TRBJ1-1; no clear D gene. Germline values: CDR1 SQVTM, CDR2 ANQGSEA. V shed 7 bases and J shed 1 base, with 13 bases lying between them. This CDR3 is 13 amino acids long. This CDR3 reads CSASSLGNTEAFF. In DNA form, the CDR3 reads TGCAGCGCTTCCAGTCTTGGGAACACTGAAGCTTTCTTT.

This clonotype was recorded at least ten times. This chain uses TRBV7-9 with TRBJ2-1; the D gene is possibly TRBD1 (5 bases). CDR3 length: 17 residues. Germline V gene data show CDR1 as SEHNR and CDR2 as FQNEAQ (reference sequence). V lost 1 base and J lost 0, with 13 bases in between. The CDR3 here is CASSLVIKGNSYNEQFF. The CDR3 DNA reads TGTGCCAGCAGCTTAGTTATTAAGGGGAACTCCTACAATGAGCAGTTCTTC.

A few counts support this clonotype. The V gene is TRBV5-1, the J gene TRBJ2-3; D gene uncertain. V dropped 4 bases and J dropped 2 bases, with 8 bases sitting between them. CDR3 size: 13 residues. The germline V gene has CDR1 SGHRS and CDR2 YFSETQ. This chain's CDR3 is CASSPTTTDTQYF. Written as DNA, the CDR3 is TGCGCCAGCAGCCCAACCACCACAGATACGCAGTATTTT.

This clonotype was counted many times. This chain joins TRBV7-2 and TRBJ1-4; 8 bases are shared with TRBD1. The CDR3 sequence is 15 residues long. The ends lost 6 bases at V and 4 bases at J; junction bases unmatched: 7. Looked up from germline, CDR1 is SGHTA and CDR2 is FQGNSA. The CDR3 bases are TGTGCCAGCAGTGAACAGGGGGTATTTAATGAAAAACTGTTTTTT. This gives the protein CASSEQGVFNEKLFF.

This clonotype occurred many times. This chain joins TRBV5-1 and TRBJ2-7; 7 bases agree with TRBD1. Germline loops: CDR1 SGHRS, CDR2 YFSETQ. The J segment lost 4 bases and the V segment lost 1 base, leaving 5 bases of the junction unmatched. The CDR3 is 14 amino acids. The CDR3 here is CASSLTGTEYEQYF. CDR3 bases: TGCGCCAGCAGCTTGACCGGGACAGAATACGAGCAGTACTTC.

The rearrangement joins TRBV5-1 to TRBJ2-2; D remains ambiguous. V lost 4 bases to trimming and J lost 1 base, with 8 bases between them. CDR3 length equals 14 residues. Germline lookup yields CDR1 SGHRS and CDR2 YFSETQ. The CDR3 DNA is TGCGCCAGCAGCGACACATTGAACACCGGGGAGCTGTTTTTT. Protein sequence: CASSDTLNTGELFF.

The chain uses TRBV29-1 and TRBJ2-1; no clear D gene. The CDR3 covers 14 residues. Trimming shortened V by 3 bases and J by 1 base, and 10 bases separated the two germline ends. Germline CDR1 SQVTM, CDR2 ANQGSEA. As DNA, the CDR3 is TGCAGCGTTGAGACTCCTCGATCCTACAATGAGCAGTTCTTC. Translating it yields CSVETPRSYNEQFF.

In its sample, this clonotype was seen a few times. This sequence joins TRBV20-1 and TRBJ2-7; the D gene is possibly TRBD2 (5 bases). There are 12 residues in the CDR3. Germline CDR1 is DFQATT and CDR2 is SNEGSKA (reference sequence). Trimming took off 3 bases at V and 4 bases at J, with 10 bases between the two ends. CDR3: CSASGSGYEQYV. The DNA for the CDR3 is TGCAGTGCTAGCGGGTCGGGGTACGAGCAGTACGTC.